This T cell receptor (beta chain) was documented in a study of blood T cell repertoires in COVID-19. Study-level background: Some COVID-19 samples were acute and others convalescent; all came from the United States, Italy and Spain. T cells, B-cell-depleted T cells, or PBMCs provided the cDNA or gDNA that served as material.

Per germline, CDR1 MNHEY and CDR2 SMNVEV (reference sequence). Germline trimming cut 4 bases from V and 6 bases from J; bases unmatched to any gene: 5. This CDR3 has 15 residues. Per the authors' pipeline: Reference gene primer amplification yielded estimated nucleated cell counts. Here immunoSEQ multiplex PCR was the method, and the copy in TCRdb shows in-frame clones only, minus some. V and J calls plus clone size are reproduced from that table; the DNA served to infer D and trimming. This sample carries more than 95,000 clones, roughly 83% of them seen once, and the ten largest clones take under 3%.

The sample comprised peripheral blood. The sequence was obtained from a man aged 30-40 years with acute or convalescent COVID-19. The chain links TRBV27 to TRBJ2-1; 11 bases fit TRBD2. The DNA of the CDR3 is TGTGCCAGCAGTTCTGGACTAGCGGGCCTCAATGAGCAGTTCTTC. Its translation: CASSSGLAGLNEQFF.